A selection of T cell receptor beta chains follows, all from one sample in a study of blood T cell repertoires in COVID-19. The repertoire was sequenced with immunoSEQ multiplex PCR; TCRdb's copy has only in-frame clones and lacks some. The sample comprises about 220,000 clones, about four fifths of which are singletons, and about 3.8% rests with the top ten. Sequenced sample: PBMCs or T cells enriched from blood (not recorded which). The source of these receptors is a middle-aged woman who had been exposed to COVID-19. CDR3s include the opening cysteine and the closing phenylalanine or tryptophan. The D gene is left open where the match is weak. For some rows the clone size is stated as once, few or many, or as a class when expanded; others skip it.

d_gene: .; j_gene: TRBJ2-5; v_gene: TRBV6-5; abundance: .; CDR3aa: CASSDRQTRETQYF; CDR3nt: TGTGCCAGCAGCGACAGACAGACCCGGGAGACCCAGTACTTC
d_gene: TRBD1; j_gene: TRBJ1-1; v_gene: TRBV4-2; abundance: .; CDR3aa: CASSQTGTGGVEAFF; CDR3nt: TGTGCCAGCAGCCAAACTGGGACAGGGGGCGTCGAAGCTTTCTTT
d_gene: .; j_gene: TRBJ1-1; v_gene: TRBV28; abundance: .; CDR3aa: CATTSGVSTEAFF; CDR3nt: TGTGCCACTACGTCAGGGGTGAGCACTGAAGCTTTCTTT
d_gene: .; j_gene: TRBJ1-2; v_gene: TRBV5-1; abundance: .; CDR3aa: CASSLDVRTGWDYGYTF; CDR3nt: TGCGCCAGCAGCTTGGACGTTCGAACAGGGTGGGACTATGGCTACACCTTC
d_gene: .; j_gene: TRBJ1-1; v_gene: TRBV7-3; abundance: few; CDR3aa: CASSPEYSATEAFF; CDR3nt: TGTGCCAGCAGCCCAGAATATAGCGCGACTGAAGCTTTCTTT
d_gene: .; j_gene: TRBJ1-4; v_gene: TRBV19; abundance: .; CDR3aa: CASSPHNEKLFF; CDR3nt: TGTGCCAGTAGCCCACATAATGAAAAACTGTTTTTT
d_gene: .; j_gene: TRBJ2-7; v_gene: TRBV11-3; abundance: .; CDR3aa: CASRRGETSSYEQYF; CDR3nt: TGTGCCAGCAGGAGAGGAGAAACCTCCTCCTACGAGCAGTACTTC
d_gene: .; j_gene: TRBJ2-1; v_gene: TRBV11-2; abundance: .; CDR3aa: CASSPPGDGNEQFF; CDR3nt: TGTGCCAGCAGTCCCCCAGGGGATGGGAATGAGCAGTTCTTC
d_gene: .; j_gene: TRBJ1-6; v_gene: TRBV30; abundance: .; CDR3aa: CAWSVQGMGGNSPLHF; CDR3nt: TGTGCCTGGAGTGTACAGGGAATGGGTGGTAATTCACCCCTCCACTTT
d_gene: .; j_gene: TRBJ2-3; v_gene: TRBV7-2; abundance: once; CDR3aa: CASSSSAVFTDTQYF; CDR3nt: TGTGCCAGCAGCTCCTCCGCGGTTTTCACAGATACGCAGTATTTT
d_gene: .; j_gene: TRBJ2-1; v_gene: TRBV27; abundance: .; CDR3aa: CASSFARRNEQFF; CDR3nt: TGTGCCAGCAGTTTTGCGAGAAGAAATGAGCAGTTCTTC
d_gene: .; j_gene: TRBJ1-2; v_gene: TRBV19; abundance: .; CDR3aa: CASSIYPASYGYTF; CDR3nt: TGTGCCAGTAGTATATATCCAGCGTCCTATGGCTACACCTTC
d_gene: TRBD2; j_gene: TRBJ2-3; v_gene: TRBV4-2; abundance: once; CDR3aa: CASSRTSGGAADTQYF; CDR3nt: TGTGCCAGCAGCCGTACTAGCGGGGGGGCTGCAGATACGCAGTATTTT
d_gene: .; j_gene: TRBJ2-3; v_gene: TRBV11-2; abundance: .; CDR3aa: CASSFTYSRGGTDTQYF; CDR3nt: TGTGCCAGCAGCTTTACTTATTCTCGCGGGGGCACAGATACGCAGTATTTT
d_gene: TRBD2; j_gene: TRBJ2-1; v_gene: TRBV7-8; abundance: .; CDR3aa: CASSLGLAVSYNEQFF; CDR3nt: TGTGCCAGCAGCCTCGGACTAGCGGTCTCCTACAATGAGCAGTTCTTC
d_gene: TRBD1; j_gene: TRBJ2-5; v_gene: TRBV12-3/TRBV12-4; abundance: .; CDR3aa: CASRDRGGTQYF; CDR3nt: TGTGCCAGCAGAGACAGGGGTGGGACCCAGTACTTC
d_gene: TRBD1; j_gene: TRBJ2-5; v_gene: TRBV13; abundance: .; CDR3aa: CASSARTGGRKTQYF; CDR3nt: TGTGCCAGCAGCGCCCGGACAGGGGGCAGAAAGACCCAGTACTTC
d_gene: .; j_gene: TRBJ1-2; v_gene: TRBV11-1; abundance: .; CDR3aa: CASSLQGGKSGGYTF; CDR3nt: TGTGCCAGCAGCTTGCAGGGTGGGAAGTCGGGCGGCTACACCTTC
d_gene: .; j_gene: TRBJ1-2; v_gene: TRBV7-8; abundance: once; CDR3aa: CASSLWGGSYGYTF; CDR3nt: TGTGCCAGCAGCTTATGGGGGGGCAGCTATGGCTACACCTTC
d_gene: .; j_gene: TRBJ2-1; v_gene: TRBV4-2; abundance: many; CDR3aa: CASSQDPSWSEQFF; CDR3nt: TGTGCCAGCAGCCAAGATCCGTCCTGGAGTGAGCAGTTCTTC
d_gene: TRBD1; j_gene: TRBJ2-2; v_gene: TRBV5-1; abundance: .; CDR3aa: CASSLDRGSGTGELFF; CDR3nt: TGCGCCAGCAGCTTGGACAGGGGTTCGGGCACCGGGGAGCTGTTTTTT
d_gene: .; j_gene: TRBJ1-5; v_gene: TRBV28; abundance: few; CDR3aa: CASSTDGYNNQPQHF; CDR3nt: TGTGCCAGCAGTACAGACGGATACAACAATCAGCCCCAGCATTTT
d_gene: TRBD1; j_gene: TRBJ1-3; v_gene: TRBV7-7; abundance: .; CDR3aa: CASSKTMTGAGNTIYF; CDR3nt: TGTGCCAGCAGCAAAACCATGACAGGGGCTGGAAACACCATATATTTT
d_gene: .; j_gene: TRBJ1-3; v_gene: TRBV25-1; abundance: many; CDR3aa: CASSEAGAGNTIYF; CDR3nt: TGTGCCAGCAGTGAGGCAGGGGCTGGAAACACCATATATTTT
d_gene: TRBD1; j_gene: TRBJ1-5; v_gene: TRBV5-1; abundance: .; CDR3aa: CASSLDGTGGKTQHF; CDR3nt: TGCGCCAGCAGCTTGGACGGGACAGGGGGAAAGACCCAGCATTTT
d_gene: TRBD1; j_gene: TRBJ1-1; v_gene: TRBV7-2; abundance: .; CDR3aa: CASSPTGQGAMNTEAFF; CDR3nt: TGTGCCAGCAGCCCCACGGGACAGGGGGCGATGAACACTGAAGCTTTCTTT
d_gene: .; j_gene: TRBJ1-2; v_gene: TRBV4-2; abundance: .; CDR3aa: CASSQGFGGSYGYTF; CDR3nt: TGTGCCAGCAGCCAAGGGTTCGGGGGGAGCTATGGCTACACCTTC
d_gene: TRBD1; j_gene: TRBJ1-4; v_gene: TRBV5-1; abundance: once; CDR3aa: CASSRQGATTNEKLFF; CDR3nt: TGCGCCAGCAGCAGACAGGGGGCGACAACTAATGAAAAACTGTTTTTT
d_gene: .; j_gene: TRBJ2-3; v_gene: TRBV9; abundance: once; CDR3aa: CASSADDNWRKTDTQYF; CDR3nt: TGTGCCAGCAGCGCCGATGATAACTGGAGAAAAACAGATACGCAGTATTTT
d_gene: TRBD1; j_gene: TRBJ1-5; v_gene: TRBV18; abundance: .; CDR3aa: CASSPGTGMNQPQHF; CDR3nt: TGTGCCAGCTCACCAGGGACAGGCATGAATCAGCCCCAGCATTTT
d_gene: .; j_gene: TRBJ2-3; v_gene: TRBV19; abundance: .; CDR3aa: CASSIEAGQLHTDTQYF; CDR3nt: TGTGCCAGTAGTATAGAGGCAGGCCAATTACACACAGATACGCAGTATTTT
d_gene: .; j_gene: TRBJ1-2; v_gene: TRBV12-5; abundance: .; CDR3aa: CASGQTGKARRSNYGYTF; CDR3nt: TGTGCTAGTGGTCAAACCGGGAAGGCCAGGCGATCTAACTATGGCTACACCTTC
d_gene: .; j_gene: TRBJ2-1; v_gene: TRBV7-3; abundance: .; CDR3aa: CASSLGSDGTYNEQFF; CDR3nt: TGTGCCAGCAGCTTAGGTTCGGACGGGACCTACAATGAGCAGTTCTTC
d_gene: TRBD1; j_gene: TRBJ1-1; v_gene: TRBV28; abundance: .; CDR3aa: CASSDPSGTGFSEAFF; CDR3nt: TGTGCCAGCAGTGACCCATCCGGGACAGGGTTCTCTGAGGCTTTCTTT
d_gene: .; j_gene: TRBJ2-1; v_gene: TRBV24-1; abundance: .; CDR3aa: CATSSRRTSSYNEQFF; CDR3nt: TGTGCCACCAGTAGTCGTCGTACGAGCTCCTACAATGAGCAGTTCTTC
d_gene: .; j_gene: TRBJ2-5; v_gene: TRBV7-2; abundance: .; CDR3aa: CASSSRRVQETQYF; CDR3nt: TGTGCCAGCAGCTCCCGACGGGTCCAAGAGACCCAGTACTTC